Given below is one T cell receptor beta chain in context. This sample is drawn from a study of control samples from healthy donors and cancer patients. The V segment lost 2 bases and the J segment 4 bases; nucleotides outside the gene matches: 7. The germline V gene encodes CDR1 KGHDR and CDR2 SFDVKD. CDR3 size: 16 residues. Repertoires were generated with immunoSEQ multiplex PCR, while TCRdb's copy carries only in-frame clones and drops some. The table shows about 180,000 clones, with roughly nine tenths occurring only once. The chain carries TRBV24-1 and TRBJ2-3, with 8 bases aligning to TRBD1. The source of this sequence is a man aged 30-40 years in good health. The specimen sequenced was blood. CDR3 amino acids: CATSDYGQGVADTQYF. The CDR3 DNA reads as TGTGCCACCAGTGATTACGGACAGGGAGTAGCAGATACGCAGTATTTT.